These T cell receptor beta chains were read from a single sample in a study of early T cells in non-severe SARS-CoV-2 infection. TCRdb recomputed calls from the 5' RACE reads with MiXCR, one row per CDR3 protein. This sample has approximately 66,000 distinct CDR3 sequences; around 13% occur once, and the top ten carry 3.5% to 5.5%. Sequenced input: whole blood. Source of these receptors: an adult who was a healthcare worker with PCR-confirmed SARS-CoV-2 infection or an uninfected control (not recorded which). The CDR3 runs from the conserved cysteine through the conserved F or W. A D gene is named only where the DNA matches it firmly. Expanded clones are given a class, and other clones once, few, many or no size at all.

cdr3_length: 15; clone_size: many; d_call: TRBD1; j_call: TRBJ2-7; v_call: TRBV5-4; cdr3_aa: CASSFADRAIYEQYF; cdr3_nt: TGTGCCAGCAGCTTTGCAGACAGGGCCATCTACGAGCAGTACTTC
cdr3_length: 14; clone_size: NA; d_call: TRBD1; j_call: TRBJ1-2; v_call: TRBV3-1; cdr3_aa: CASSRLGGDYGYTF; cdr3_nt: TGTGCCAGCAGCCGGCTAGGGGGCGACTATGGCTACACCTTC
cdr3_length: 14; clone_size: few; d_call: NA; j_call: TRBJ1-1; v_call: TRBV7-6; cdr3_aa: CASSSDSWNTEAFF; cdr3_nt: TGTGCCAGCAGCTCCGACAGTTGGAACACTGAAGCTTTCTTT
cdr3_length: 17; clone_size: NA; d_call: TRBD2; j_call: TRBJ2-7; v_call: TRBV11-2; cdr3_aa: CASSHGTSGRGPYEQYF; cdr3_nt: TGTGCCAGCAGCCACGGGACTAGCGGGAGGGGGCCCTACGAGCAGTACTTC
cdr3_length: 11; clone_size: many; d_call: NA; j_call: TRBJ1-1; v_call: TRBV2; cdr3_aa: CAFSANTEAFF; cdr3_nt: TGTGCCTTCTCGGCGAACACTGAAGCTTTCTTT
cdr3_length: 14; clone_size: NA; d_call: TRBD1; j_call: TRBJ1-4; v_call: TRBV6-5; cdr3_aa: CASSGTGGNEKLFF; cdr3_nt: TGTGCCAGCTCTGGGACAGGGGGCAATGAAAAACTGTTTTTT
cdr3_length: 15; clone_size: few; d_call: NA; j_call: TRBJ2-3; v_call: TRBV15; cdr3_aa: CATSRDGTNTDTQYF; cdr3_nt: TGTGCCACCAGCAGAGATGGGACCAACACAGATACGCAGTATTTT
cdr3_length: 15; clone_size: few; d_call: NA; j_call: TRBJ1-1; v_call: TRBV18; cdr3_aa: CASSPQPQGGTEAFF; cdr3_nt: TGTGCCAGCTCACCACAACCCCAGGGAGGAACTGAAGCTTTCTTT
cdr3_length: 14; clone_size: many; d_call: TRBD1; j_call: TRBJ2-7; v_call: TRBV12-3/TRBV12-4; cdr3_aa: CASSQTGNRYEQYF; cdr3_nt: TGTGCCAGCAGCCAGACAGGGAACCGATACGAGCAGTACTTC
cdr3_length: 14; clone_size: few; d_call: NA; j_call: TRBJ1-1; v_call: TRBV5-1; cdr3_aa: CASSLLAGEGEAFF; cdr3_nt: TGCGCCAGCAGCTTGTTGGCGGGAGAGGGTGAAGCTTTCTTT
cdr3_length: 14; clone_size: many; d_call: NA; j_call: TRBJ2-7; v_call: TRBV28; cdr3_aa: CASSLTGGPWEQYF; cdr3_nt: TGTGCCAGCAGTTTGACAGGAGGGCCGTGGGAGCAGTACTTC
cdr3_length: 13; clone_size: many; d_call: TRBD1; j_call: TRBJ1-1; v_call: TRBV29-1; cdr3_aa: CSATGGWGTEAFF; cdr3_nt: TGCAGCGCCACAGGGGGTTGGGGCACTGAAGCTTTCTTT
cdr3_length: 14; clone_size: many; d_call: NA; j_call: TRBJ2-7; v_call: TRBV20-1; cdr3_aa: CSARVAQSSYEQYF; cdr3_nt: TGCAGTGCTAGAGTGGCACAGAGCTCCTACGAGCAGTACTTC
cdr3_length: 14; clone_size: NA; d_call: NA; j_call: TRBJ2-1; v_call: TRBV11-2; cdr3_aa: CASRTSSSYNEQFF; cdr3_nt: TGTGCCAGCAGGACTAGTTCATCGTACAATGAGCAGTTCTTC
cdr3_length: 15; clone_size: NA; d_call: NA; j_call: TRBJ2-6; v_call: TRBV12-3/TRBV12-4; cdr3_aa: CASSLGGLGANVLTF; cdr3_nt: TGTGCCAGCAGTTTGGGTGGGCTTGGGGCCAACGTCCTGACTTTC
cdr3_length: 13; clone_size: few; d_call: NA; j_call: TRBJ2-1; v_call: TRBV29-1; cdr3_aa: CSVGYVLAGEQFF; cdr3_nt: TGCAGCGTTGGATATGTGCTAGCTGGCGAGCAGTTCTTC
cdr3_length: 15; clone_size: NA; d_call: NA; j_call: TRBJ2-3; v_call: TRBV7-6; cdr3_aa: CASSLVVATADTQYF; cdr3_nt: TGTGCCAGCAGCTTAGTCGTAGCGACGGCAGATACGCAGTATTTT
cdr3_length: 15; clone_size: NA; d_call: NA; j_call: TRBJ1-3; v_call: TRBV30; cdr3_aa: CAWSPDGSSGNTIYF; cdr3_nt: TGTGCCTGGAGTCCTGACGGAAGCTCTGGAAACACCATATATTTT
cdr3_length: 16; clone_size: few; d_call: NA; j_call: TRBJ1-2; v_call: TRBV18; cdr3_aa: CASSPEQGLGNYGYTF; cdr3_nt: TGTGCCAGCTCACCTGAACAGGGTTTGGGAAACTATGGCTACACCTTC
cdr3_length: 15; clone_size: many; d_call: NA; j_call: TRBJ1-5; v_call: TRBV15; cdr3_aa: CATSDSGDFNQPQHF; cdr3_nt: TGTGCCACCAGCGACAGTGGGGACTTCAATCAGCCCCAGCATTTT
cdr3_length: 13; clone_size: few; d_call: NA; j_call: TRBJ2-7; v_call: TRBV29-1; cdr3_aa: CSVEGTRGNEQYF; cdr3_nt: TGCAGCGTTGAAGGTACTCGGGGCAACGAGCAGTACTTC
cdr3_length: 15; clone_size: NA; d_call: NA; j_call: TRBJ1-3; v_call: TRBV12-3/TRBV12-4; cdr3_aa: CASSFLFNSGNTIYF; cdr3_nt: TGTGCCAGCAGTTTCCTCTTCAACTCTGGAAACACCATATATTTT
cdr3_length: 15; clone_size: once; d_call: TRBD1; j_call: TRBJ2-3; v_call: TRBV4-1; cdr3_aa: CASSQVGQGSDTQYF; cdr3_nt: TGCGCCAGCAGCCAAGTTGGACAGGGCTCAGATACGCAGTATTTT
cdr3_length: 11; clone_size: medium-sized; d_call: NA; j_call: TRBJ2-5; v_call: TRBV12-3/TRBV12-4; cdr3_aa: CASSLIETQYF; cdr3_nt: TGTGCCAGCAGTTTAATAGAGACCCAGTACTTC
cdr3_length: 13; clone_size: many; d_call: TRBD1; j_call: TRBJ1-2; v_call: TRBV28; cdr3_aa: CAIPGQENYGYTF; cdr3_nt: TGTGCCATACCGGGACAGGAGAACTATGGCTACACCTTC
cdr3_length: 19; clone_size: many; d_call: TRBD2; j_call: TRBJ2-3; v_call: TRBV6-5; cdr3_aa: CASSYRASASGELRDTQYF; cdr3_nt: TGTGCCAGCAGTTACCGGGCCTCCGCTAGCGGGGAGTTGCGAGATACGCAGTATTTT
cdr3_length: 16; clone_size: NA; d_call: NA; j_call: TRBJ2-2; v_call: TRBV20-1; cdr3_aa: CSARRGGAGSTGELFF; cdr3_nt: TGCAGTGCTAGGCGCGGTGGGGCAGGGAGCACCGGGGAGCTGTTTTTT
cdr3_length: 12; clone_size: many; d_call: NA; j_call: TRBJ2-3; v_call: TRBV10-3; cdr3_aa: CAISEGGDTQYF; cdr3_nt: TGTGCCATCAGTGAGGGCGGAGATACGCAGTATTTT
cdr3_length: 15; clone_size: NA; d_call: TRBD1; j_call: TRBJ2-1; v_call: TRBV12-3/TRBV12-4; cdr3_aa: CASSTGTGSYNEQFF; cdr3_nt: TGTGCCAGCAGCACCGGGACAGGTTCCTACAATGAGCAGTTCTTC
cdr3_length: 15; clone_size: NA; d_call: TRBD2; j_call: TRBJ2-3; v_call: TRBV4-2; cdr3_aa: CASSQASGKTDTQYF; cdr3_nt: TGTGCCAGCAGCCAAGCTAGCGGGAAGACAGATACGCAGTATTTT
cdr3_length: 15; clone_size: NA; d_call: TRBD1; j_call: TRBJ2-7; v_call: TRBV20-1; cdr3_aa: CSAAGTGLPTYEQYF; cdr3_nt: TGCAGTGCGGCCGGGACAGGGCTCCCCACCTACGAGCAGTACTTT
cdr3_length: 14; clone_size: few; d_call: NA; j_call: TRBJ2-7; v_call: TRBV19; cdr3_aa: CASRTRASGYEQYF; cdr3_nt: TGTGCCAGTAGGACGCGGGCTTCGGGGTACGAGCAGTACTTC
cdr3_length: 14; clone_size: many; d_call: NA; j_call: TRBJ1-1; v_call: TRBV14; cdr3_aa: CASSQDGPYTEAFF; cdr3_nt: TGTGCCAGCAGCCAAGATGGTCCGTACACTGAAGCTTTCTTT
cdr3_length: 13; clone_size: many; d_call: NA; j_call: TRBJ1-5; v_call: TRBV30; cdr3_aa: CAWSLAGGQPQHF; cdr3_nt: TGTGCCTGGAGTCTAGCGGGGGGTCAGCCCCAGCATTTT
cdr3_length: 16; clone_size: NA; d_call: NA; j_call: TRBJ1-4; v_call: TRBV6-1; cdr3_aa: CASSESPGKTNEKLFF; cdr3_nt: TGTGCCAGCAGTGAATCGCCAGGGAAAACTAATGAAAAACTGTTTTTT
cdr3_length: 15; clone_size: NA; d_call: TRBD1; j_call: TRBJ2-2; v_call: TRBV6-6; cdr3_aa: CASRTGQGKTGELFF; cdr3_nt: TGTGCCAGCAGGACCGGACAGGGAAAGACCGGGGAGCTGTTTTTT
cdr3_length: 15; clone_size: many; d_call: NA; j_call: TRBJ2-7; v_call: TRBV6-5; cdr3_aa: CASSQGSGQPYEQYF; cdr3_nt: TGTGCCAGCAGCCAAGGAAGCGGGCAACCATACGAGCAGTACTTC
cdr3_length: 15; clone_size: NA; d_call: TRBD1; j_call: TRBJ2-3; v_call: TRBV9; cdr3_aa: CASSRTGTGVDTQYF; cdr3_nt: TGTGCCAGCAGCCGAACCGGGACAGGGGTAGATACGCAGTATTTT
cdr3_length: 13; clone_size: NA; d_call: NA; j_call: TRBJ2-5; v_call: TRBV7-2; cdr3_aa: CASSFSGGETQYF; cdr3_nt: TGTGCCAGCAGCTTTTCCGGAGGAGAGACCCAGTACTTC
cdr3_length: 15; clone_size: many; d_call: NA; j_call: TRBJ2-2; v_call: TRBV11-2; cdr3_aa: CASSLSRRGTGELFF; cdr3_nt: TGTGCCAGCAGCTTATCCAGACGCGGCACCGGGGAGCTGTTTTTT
cdr3_length: 13; clone_size: few; d_call: TRBD1; j_call: TRBJ2-1; v_call: TRBV6-2/TRBV6-3; cdr3_aa: CASSPGTGLGQFF; cdr3_nt: TGTGCCAGCAGTCCCGGGACAGGGTTGGGGCAGTTCTTC
cdr3_length: 15; clone_size: many; d_call: TRBD2; j_call: TRBJ2-1; v_call: TRBV6-5; cdr3_aa: CASSYGGSSYNEQFF; cdr3_nt: TGTGCCAGCAGTTACGGCGGGAGCTCCTACAATGAGCAGTTCTTC
cdr3_length: 16; clone_size: few; d_call: NA; j_call: TRBJ2-1; v_call: TRBV2; cdr3_aa: CASSFISGQLYNEQFF; cdr3_nt: TGTGCCAGCAGTTTTATAAGCGGGCAACTTTACAATGAGCAGTTCTTC
cdr3_length: 15; clone_size: many; d_call: TRBD2; j_call: TRBJ2-1; v_call: TRBV27; cdr3_aa: CASSNSGGAWNEQFF; cdr3_nt: TGTGCCAGCAGCAATAGCGGGGGGGCCTGGAATGAGCAGTTCTTC
cdr3_length: 14; clone_size: NA; d_call: TRBD1; j_call: TRBJ1-5; v_call: TRBV10-3; cdr3_aa: CAISPGQSNQPQHF; cdr3_nt: TGTGCCATCAGTCCGGGACAGAGCAATCAGCCCCAGCATTTT
cdr3_length: 11; clone_size: few; d_call: NA; j_call: TRBJ2-5; v_call: TRBV29-1; cdr3_aa: CSVFGGETQYF; cdr3_nt: TGCAGCGTTTTTGGGGGGGAGACCCAGTACTTC
cdr3_length: 15; clone_size: few; d_call: NA; j_call: TRBJ2-1; v_call: TRBV29-1; cdr3_aa: CSATPRLSSYNEQFF; cdr3_nt: TGCAGCGCAACCCCCCGACTCAGCTCCTACAATGAGCAGTTCTTC
cdr3_length: 14; clone_size: few; d_call: NA; j_call: TRBJ2-7; v_call: TRBV12-3/TRBV12-4; cdr3_aa: CASSLGATSYEQYF; cdr3_nt: TGTGCCAGCAGCCTCGGGGCGACCTCCTACGAGCAGTACTTC
cdr3_length: 15; clone_size: NA; d_call: NA; j_call: TRBJ2-4; v_call: TRBV15; cdr3_aa: CATSRDSGAKNIQYF; cdr3_nt: TGTGCCACCAGCAGAGATTCAGGGGCCAAAAACATTCAGTACTTC
cdr3_length: 15; clone_size: NA; d_call: TRBD1; j_call: TRBJ1-5; v_call: TRBV28; cdr3_aa: CASSRTGQGNQPQHF; cdr3_nt: TGTGCCAGCAGCCGCACGGGACAGGGGAATCAGCCCCAGCATTTT
cdr3_length: 15; clone_size: NA; d_call: TRBD2; j_call: TRBJ2-7; v_call: TRBV4-3; cdr3_aa: CASSQVAGDSYEQYF; cdr3_nt: TGCGCCAGCAGCCAGGTAGCGGGGGACTCCTACGAGCAGTACTTC
cdr3_length: 13; clone_size: NA; d_call: NA; j_call: TRBJ1-5; v_call: TRBV18; cdr3_aa: CASSKDSNQPQHF; cdr3_nt: TGTGCCAGCTCAAAAGATAGCAATCAGCCCCAGCATTTT
cdr3_length: 11; clone_size: many; d_call: NA; j_call: TRBJ1-1; v_call: TRBV10-3; cdr3_aa: CAISDGTEAFF; cdr3_nt: TGTGCCATCAGTGATGGCACTGAAGCTTTCTTT